Listed below are T cell receptor beta chains from one sample, sequenced in a study of T cells in Graves' hyperthyroidism and ophthalmopathy. TCRdb processed the multiplex PCR reads anew with MiXCR; each CDR3 protein has one entry. Among under 350,000 distinct CDR3 sequences listed, approximately 15% were seen once. The sample comprised blood. These receptors were taken from a woman aged 55-75 years with Graves' ophthalmopathy. The CDR3 runs from the conserved cysteine through the conserved F or W. Each record gives: D gene, J gene, clone size, V gene, CDR3 protein, CDR3 DNA. A D gene is named only where the DNA matches it firmly. Clone size appears in some rows only: once, few, many, or a class for an expanded clone.

D gene: -; J gene: TRBJ2-7; clone size: few; V gene: TRBV7-8; CDR3 protein: CASSRRDYEQYF; CDR3 DNA: TGTGCCAGCAGCAGGCGGGACTACGAGCAGTACTTC
D gene: TRBD1; J gene: TRBJ2-2; clone size: -; V gene: TRBV19; CDR3 protein: CASSRVGQGNTGELFF; CDR3 DNA: TGTGCCAGTAGTAGGGTCGGACAGGGGAATACCGGGGAGCTGTTTTTT
D gene: TRBD2; J gene: TRBJ2-3; clone size: -; V gene: TRBV11-2; CDR3 protein: CASSARTSTPTDTQYF; CDR3 DNA: TGTGCCAGCAGCGCTCGGACTAGTACCCCCACAGATACGCAGTATTTT
D gene: -; J gene: TRBJ1-1; clone size: many; V gene: TRBV11-3; CDR3 protein: CASSLDGQSNEAFF; CDR3 DNA: TGTGCCAGCAGCTTAGATGGACAGTCTAACGAAGCTTTCTTT
D gene: -; J gene: TRBJ1-3; clone size: many; V gene: TRBV18; CDR3 protein: CASSPTGNSGNTIYF; CDR3 DNA: TGTGCCAGCTCGCCAACAGGGAACTCTGGAAACACCATATATTTT
D gene: -; J gene: TRBJ1-1; clone size: many; V gene: TRBV6-1; CDR3 protein: CASSHDREAFF; CDR3 DNA: TGTGCCAGCAGTCATGACCGTGAAGCTTTCTTT
D gene: -; J gene: TRBJ1-5; clone size: many; V gene: TRBV4-3; CDR3 protein: CASSQESVNQPQHF; CDR3 DNA: TGCGCCAGCAGCCAAGAGTCAGTTAATCAGCCCCAGCATTTT
D gene: -; J gene: TRBJ2-5; clone size: many; V gene: TRBV7-3; CDR3 protein: CASSLIATGTQYF; CDR3 DNA: TGTGCCAGCAGCTTAATTGCGACAGGGACCCAGTACTTC
D gene: TRBD1; J gene: TRBJ1-5; clone size: -; V gene: TRBV6-1; CDR3 protein: CASSDISQGMGQPQHF; CDR3 DNA: TGTGCCAGCAGTGACATATCACAGGGGATGGGTCAGCCCCAGCATTTT
D gene: TRBD1; J gene: TRBJ1-1; clone size: few; V gene: TRBV9; CDR3 protein: CASSALQGITEAFF; CDR3 DNA: TGTGCCAGCAGCGCCCTACAGGGGATCACTGAAGCTTTCTTT
D gene: -; J gene: TRBJ2-5; clone size: few; V gene: TRBV5-1; CDR3 protein: CASSFGVAQETQYF; CDR3 DNA: TGCGCCAGCAGCTTCGGGGTCGCCCAAGAGACCCAGTACTTC
D gene: -; J gene: TRBJ1-1; clone size: many; V gene: TRBV15; CDR3 protein: CATRRLPKEAFF; CDR3 DNA: TGTGCCACCAGGAGGCTACCTAAGGAGGCTTTCTTT
D gene: TRBD1; J gene: TRBJ1-2; clone size: few; V gene: TRBV4-1; CDR3 protein: CASKPTGKRDYGYTF; CDR3 DNA: TGCGCCAGTAAACCGACAGGGAAAAGGGACTATGGCTACACCTTC
D gene: -; J gene: TRBJ2-1; clone size: -; V gene: TRBV29-1; CDR3 protein: CSVQRVGNEQFF; CDR3 DNA: TGCAGCGTCCAAAGGGTAGGAAATGAGCAGTTCTTC
D gene: TRBD1; J gene: TRBJ1-4; clone size: once; V gene: TRBV25-1; CDR3 protein: CASRKTGSNEKLFF; CDR3 DNA: TGTGCCAGCAGGAAGACAGGGAGTAATGAAAAACTGTTTTTT
D gene: -; J gene: TRBJ1-2; clone size: many; V gene: TRBV18; CDR3 protein: CASSHGQDGYTF; CDR3 DNA: TGTGCCAGCTCACACGGACAAGATGGCTACACCTTC